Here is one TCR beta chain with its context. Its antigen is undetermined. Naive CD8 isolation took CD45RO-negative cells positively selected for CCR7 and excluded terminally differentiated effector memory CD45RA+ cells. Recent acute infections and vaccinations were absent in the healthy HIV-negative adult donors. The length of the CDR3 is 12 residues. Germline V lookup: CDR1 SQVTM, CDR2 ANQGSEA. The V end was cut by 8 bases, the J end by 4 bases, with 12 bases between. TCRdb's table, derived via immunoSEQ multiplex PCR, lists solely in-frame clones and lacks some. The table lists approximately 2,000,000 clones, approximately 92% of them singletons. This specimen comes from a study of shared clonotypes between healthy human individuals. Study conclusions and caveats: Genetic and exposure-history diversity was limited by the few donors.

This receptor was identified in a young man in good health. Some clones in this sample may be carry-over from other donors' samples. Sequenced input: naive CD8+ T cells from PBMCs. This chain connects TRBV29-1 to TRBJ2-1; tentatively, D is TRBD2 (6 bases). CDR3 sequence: CSSLTSYNEQFF. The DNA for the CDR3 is TGCAGCTCCTTGACTAGTTACAATGAGCAGTTCTTC.